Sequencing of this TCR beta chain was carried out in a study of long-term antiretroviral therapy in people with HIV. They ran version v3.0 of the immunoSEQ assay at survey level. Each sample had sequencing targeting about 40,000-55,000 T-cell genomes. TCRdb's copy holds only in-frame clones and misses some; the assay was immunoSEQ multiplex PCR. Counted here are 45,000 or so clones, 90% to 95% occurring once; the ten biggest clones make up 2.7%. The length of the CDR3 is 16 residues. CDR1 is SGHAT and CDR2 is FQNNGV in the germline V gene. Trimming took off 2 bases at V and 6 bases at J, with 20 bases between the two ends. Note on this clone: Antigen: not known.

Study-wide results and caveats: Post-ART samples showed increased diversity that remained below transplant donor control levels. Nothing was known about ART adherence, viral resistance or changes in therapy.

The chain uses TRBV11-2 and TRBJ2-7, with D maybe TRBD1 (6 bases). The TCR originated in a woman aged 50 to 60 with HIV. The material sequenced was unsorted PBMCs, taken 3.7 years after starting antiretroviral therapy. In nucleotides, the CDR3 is TGTGCCAGCAGCTTATTGTTGGGGGCCGGAGCTGCCGAGCAGTACTTC. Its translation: CASSLLLGAGAAEQYF.